The rows below give T cell receptor beta chains drawn from one sample of a study of blood T cell repertoires in COVID-19. The assay was immunoSEQ multiplex PCR, and TCRdb's table has in-frame clones only and misses some. This table has fewer than 150,000 clones, approximately 80% appearing once. The material sequenced was peripheral blood. The source of these receptors is a man in his 70s with acute or convalescent COVID-19. Both conserved end residues are part of each CDR3. D genes are given only for firm matches. Clone sizes are given selectively: once, few, many, or a class where the clone is expanded.

DNA: TGTGCCAGCAGCTCCCAGTCGCGGGGGGGCGGAGAGACCCAGTACTTC
CDR3: CASSSQSRGGGETQYF
V: TRBV7-3
J: TRBJ2-5
D: TRBD2
size: -

DNA: TGCAGTGCTAGTAAAGCGGGGGGTCAGGAGCAGTTCTTC
CDR3: CSASKAGGQEQFF
V: TRBV20-1
J: TRBJ2-1
D: TRBD2
size: once

DNA: TGTGCCAGCAGCTTAGCGGCCGGGACTAGCCTGAACACCGGGGAGCTGTTTTTT
CDR3: CASSLAAGTSLNTGELFF
V: TRBV7-2
J: TRBJ2-2
D: TRBD2
size: -

DNA: TGTGCCAGCAGCTTGCGGGAGGGCCTAAGGAATGAGCAGTTCTTC
CDR3: CASSLREGLRNEQFF
V: TRBV5-6
J: TRBJ2-1
D: TRBD2
size: -

DNA: TGTGCCAGCAGTGAATACCCAACAGGGGCAGGCACAGATACGCAGTATTTT
CDR3: CASSEYPTGAGTDTQYF
V: TRBV25-1
J: TRBJ2-3
D: TRBD1
size: -

DNA: TGTGCCAGCAGCAGGACAGGGTTGAATGAGCAGTTCTTC
CDR3: CASSRTGLNEQFF
V: TRBV6-5
J: TRBJ2-1
D: TRBD1
size: once

DNA: TGTGCCAGCAGTTTAACAGGAGCCTCTGGAAACACCATATATTTT
CDR3: CASSLTGASGNTIYF
V: TRBV6-5
J: TRBJ1-3
D: -
size: -

DNA: TGCAGCGTTGAAGATCTCGGGACAGGGGGTACCGAGCAGTACTTC
CDR3: CSVEDLGTGGTEQYF
V: TRBV29-1
J: TRBJ2-7
D: TRBD1
size: -

DNA: TGTGCCAGCAGCCTAGCCGGGACAGAAGAGACCCAGTACTTC
CDR3: CASSLAGTEETQYF
V: TRBV7-8
J: TRBJ2-5
D: TRBD1
size: -

DNA: TGTGCCAGTAGTAATGGGCAGGTGCCTTTGGATGGCTACACCTTC
CDR3: CASSNGQVPLDGYTF
V: TRBV19
J: TRBJ1-2
D: -
size: once

DNA: TGTGCCAGCAGCCCTGGGACTAGCGGGGCCCAGTACTTC
CDR3: CASSPGTSGAQYF
V: TRBV7-8
J: TRBJ2-5
D: TRBD2
size: -

DNA: TGTGCCAGCAGTTACAAGGGGACTTCCTCCTACAATGAGCAGTTCTTC
CDR3: CASSYKGTSSYNEQFF
V: TRBV6-5
J: TRBJ2-1
D: -
size: -

DNA: TGTGCCACCAGCAGAGCCGACAGGGGGCATGGCTACACCTTC
CDR3: CATSRADRGHGYTF
V: TRBV15
J: TRBJ1-2
D: TRBD1
size: -

DNA: TGTGCCAGCTCACTCGCAAGGGGCCCCTACGAGCAGTACTTC
CDR3: CASSLARGPYEQYF
V: TRBV18
J: TRBJ2-7
D: -
size: -

DNA: TGTGCCAGCTCACCAGGGGGGGCACGAACAGATACGCAGTATTTT
CDR3: CASSPGGARTDTQYF
V: TRBV18
J: TRBJ2-3
D: -
size: -

DNA: TGCAGCGTTGTAGGCCGAAAGGGGGCAGCTGAAGCTTTCTTT
CDR3: CSVVGRKGAAEAFF
V: TRBV29-1
J: TRBJ1-1
D: TRBD1
size: -

DNA: TGTGCCAGCAGCTTGGGGACTGGGAGAGGGAACTATGGCTACACCTTC
CDR3: CASSLGTGRGNYGYTF
V: TRBV5-4
J: TRBJ1-2
D: -
size: -

DNA: TGTGCCAGCAGCAAAGGACGGGGTCTTAATGAAAAACTGTTTTTT
CDR3: CASSKGRGLNEKLFF
V: TRBV9
J: TRBJ1-4
D: -
size: -

DNA: TGTGCCAGCAGCTACGGGACAGCCAGCTCCTACGAGCAGTACTTC
CDR3: CASSYGTASSYEQYF
V: TRBV7-2
J: TRBJ2-7
D: TRBD1
size: -

DNA: TGTGCCAGCAGCCCCTCCATCCTCGGCAGGGGGCTACTGGAGCAGTACTTC
CDR3: CASSPSILGRGLLEQYF
V: TRBV9
J: TRBJ2-7
D: TRBD1
size: -

DNA: TGTGCCAGCAGTTTAGGGGACAGGGCTGGAAACACCATATATTTT
CDR3: CASSLGDRAGNTIYF
V: TRBV28
J: TRBJ1-3
D: TRBD1
size: -

DNA: TGTGCCAGCAGCCAAGTTGGCAGGGGCACCGGGGAGCTGTTTTTT
CDR3: CASSQVGRGTGELFF
V: TRBV4-2
J: TRBJ2-2
D: -
size: -

DNA: TGTGCCAGTGAATCGACTAGCGGGAGTGGAGAGACCCAGTACTTC
CDR3: CASESTSGSGETQYF
V: TRBV19
J: TRBJ2-5
D: TRBD2
size: -

DNA: TGTGCCAGCAGCCAAGAGGTACTAGTTGGAAGCACAGATACGCAGTATTTT
CDR3: CASSQEVLVGSTDTQYF
V: TRBV3-1/TRBV3-2
J: TRBJ2-3
D: -
size: few

DNA: TGTGCCTGGAGGACGGGACTATTGAACACTGAAGCTTTCTTT
CDR3: CAWRTGLLNTEAFF
V: TRBV30
J: TRBJ1-1
D: -
size: once

DNA: TGTGCCAGCTCACCCGGGGCCTACAATGAGCAGTTCTTC
CDR3: CASSPGAYNEQFF
V: TRBV18
J: TRBJ2-1
D: -
size: -

DNA: TGTGCCTGGAGTGTATGGGAACAGGGTAAGCTTAGCGGGAGACAAGTACGTGAGCAGTTCTTC
CDR3: CAWSVWEQGKLSGRQVREQFF
V: TRBV30
J: TRBJ2-1
D: TRBD2
size: -

DNA: TGTGCCAGCAGCCCGGACGGACAACTGGGGGAAAAACTGTTTTTT
CDR3: CASSPDGQLGEKLFF
V: TRBV3-1/TRBV3-2
J: TRBJ1-4
D: -
size: -

DNA: TGTGCCAGCAGCTTAGTTAGCGGGAACACTGAAGCTTTCTTT
CDR3: CASSLVSGNTEAFF
V: TRBV7-2
J: TRBJ1-1
D: -
size: few

DNA: TGTGCCATCAGTGAGTTTACGACAGGGCTCTATGGCTACACCTTC
CDR3: CAISEFTTGLYGYTF
V: TRBV10-3
J: TRBJ1-2
D: TRBD1
size: -

DNA: TGTGCCAGCAGCGTAGGGACAGGGGGGGGCACCGGGGAGCTGTTTTTT
CDR3: CASSVGTGGGTGELFF
V: TRBV9
J: TRBJ2-2
D: TRBD1
size: few

DNA: TGTGCCAGTAGTACCGGGACAGGGCGTAATTCACCCCTCCACTTT
CDR3: CASSTGTGRNSPLHF
V: TRBV19
J: TRBJ1-6
D: TRBD1
size: few